The 3 T cell receptor beta chains in this list originate from one sample, sequenced in a study of T cell responses to AZD1222 COVID-19 vaccine. Profiled with immunoSEQ multiplex PCR; TCRdb holds only in-frame clones, not every one. This table has under 200,000 clones, approximately 89% appearing once. Sequenced here: peripheral blood, sampled on day 0 of AZD1222 vaccination. The receptors were gathered from an adult in good health.

The rearrangement joins TRBV28 to TRBJ1-2; TRBD1 might be the D (5 bases). Germline V gene data show CDR1 as MDHEN and CDR2 as SYDVKM. This CDR3 region has 13 residues. Trimming stripped 8 bases from V and 3 bases from J, with 13 bases between. The CDR3 DNA sequence: TGTGCCAGCTCCACGGGGGGGTACTATGGCTACACCTTC. Amino acids: CASSTGGYYGYTF.

Only one count was recorded for this clone. J is TRBJ2-7 and V is TRBV11-3, with 8 nucleotides matching TRBD1. CDR1 SGHNT and CDR2 YENEEA come from the germline V gene. The V gene end was trimmed by 6 bases and the J gene end by 3 bases; junction bases not matched to a gene: 13. The CDR3 is 16 residues long. The CDR3 region is CASRGGQDISDYEQYF. The CDR3 DNA follows: TGTGCCAGCAGAGGGGGACAGGATATTTCGGACTACGAGCAGTACTTC.

This chain joins TRBV9 and TRBJ2-5, with D perhaps being TRBD1 or TRBD2 (6 bases each). V was pared by 0 bases and J by 4 bases, with 22 bases between. This CDR3 is built from 18 residues. Looked up from germline, CDR1 is SGDLS and CDR2 is YYNGEE. The CDR3 sequence is CASSVGSWVRGDRETQYF. The CDR3 DNA reads as TGTGCCAGCAGCGTAGGCTCCTGGGTTAGGGGGGACCGAGAGACCCAGTACTTC.